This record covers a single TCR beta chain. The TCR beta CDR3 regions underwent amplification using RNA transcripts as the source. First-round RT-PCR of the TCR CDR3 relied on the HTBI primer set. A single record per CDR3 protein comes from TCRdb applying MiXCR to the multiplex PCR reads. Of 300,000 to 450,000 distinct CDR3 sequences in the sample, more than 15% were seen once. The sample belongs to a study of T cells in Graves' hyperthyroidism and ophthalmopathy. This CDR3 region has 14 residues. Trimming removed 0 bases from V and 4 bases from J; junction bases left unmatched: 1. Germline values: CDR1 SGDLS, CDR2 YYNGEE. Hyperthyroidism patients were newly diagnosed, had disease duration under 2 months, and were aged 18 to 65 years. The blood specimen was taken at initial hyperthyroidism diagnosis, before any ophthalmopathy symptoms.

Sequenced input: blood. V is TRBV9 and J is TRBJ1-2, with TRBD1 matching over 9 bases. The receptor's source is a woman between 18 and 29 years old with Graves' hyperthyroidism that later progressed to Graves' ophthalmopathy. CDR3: CASSVGQGGYGYTF. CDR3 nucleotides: TGTGCCAGCAGCGTAGGACAGGGGGGCTATGGCTACACCTTC.